The TCR beta chain described here comes from a study of CD8 T cells in Susac syndrome. Study conclusions and caveats: The study recognized that its TCR sequencing and HLA analysis covered a relatively small number of individuals.

Of note for this clonotype: Antigen: not known.

Reverse transcription of about 0.45 to 1 ug RNA used random hexamers. From the immunoSEQ multiplex PCR reads, TCRdb called clonotypes with MiXCR, one entry per CDR3 protein. The sample lists about 140,000 distinct CDR3 sequences; around 94% were seen once. The CDR3 is 14 residues long. Germline CDR1 is MNHEY and CDR2 is SMNVEV (reference sequence). V dropped 5 bases and J dropped 7; count of bases not matched to a gene: 6. Material: CD8+ T cells from PBMCs. The chain has TRBV27 and TRBJ1-5; 9 positions agree with TRBD1. This receptor was obtained from a human donor in good health. CDR3 sequence: CASSPIQGAQPQHF. In DNA form, the CDR3 reads TGTGCCAGCAGTCCTATACAGGGGGCCCAGCCCCAGCATTTT.